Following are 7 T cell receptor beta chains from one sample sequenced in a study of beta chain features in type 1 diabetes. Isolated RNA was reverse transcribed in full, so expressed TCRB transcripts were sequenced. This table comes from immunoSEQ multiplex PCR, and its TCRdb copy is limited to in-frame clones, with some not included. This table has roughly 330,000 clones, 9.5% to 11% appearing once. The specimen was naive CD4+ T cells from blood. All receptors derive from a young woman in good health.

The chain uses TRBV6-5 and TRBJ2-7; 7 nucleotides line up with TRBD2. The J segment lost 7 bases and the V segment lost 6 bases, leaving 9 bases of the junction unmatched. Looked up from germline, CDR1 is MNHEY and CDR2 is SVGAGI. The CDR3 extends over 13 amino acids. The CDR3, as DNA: TGTGCCAGCAGGCCTACTAGCGCAGGAGAGCAGTACTTC. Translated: CASRPTSAGEQYF.

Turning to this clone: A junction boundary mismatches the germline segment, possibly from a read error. The CDR3 nucleotides read TGTGCCTGGAGTGTACTGGTGGGAGGAAAGACCCAGCACTTC. Translating gives CAWSVLVGGKTQHF. V and J are TRBV30 and TRBJ2-5; D is perhaps TRBD2 (6 bases). The CDR3 is 14 amino acids. CDR1 GTSNPN and CDR2 SVGIG come from the germline V gene (reference sequence).

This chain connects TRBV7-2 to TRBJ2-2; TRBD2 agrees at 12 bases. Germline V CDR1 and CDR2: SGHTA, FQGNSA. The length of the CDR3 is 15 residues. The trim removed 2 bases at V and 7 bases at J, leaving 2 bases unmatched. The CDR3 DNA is TGTGCCAGCAGCTTAAGGACTAGCGGGAACGGGGAGCTGTTTTTT. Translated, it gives CASSLRTSGNGELFF.

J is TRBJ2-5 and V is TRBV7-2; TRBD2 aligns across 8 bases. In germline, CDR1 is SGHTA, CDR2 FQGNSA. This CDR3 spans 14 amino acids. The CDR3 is CAVSKTGGIETQYF. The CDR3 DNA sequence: TGTGCAGTTAGCAAGACGGGAGGGATAGAGACCCAGTACTTC.

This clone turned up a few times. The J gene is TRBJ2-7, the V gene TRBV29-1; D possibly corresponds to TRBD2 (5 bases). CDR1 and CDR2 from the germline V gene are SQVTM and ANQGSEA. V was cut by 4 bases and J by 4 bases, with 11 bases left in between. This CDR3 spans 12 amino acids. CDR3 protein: CSVAEGGYEQYF. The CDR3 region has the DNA TGCAGCGTTGCTGAGGGTGGGTACGAGCAGTACTTC.

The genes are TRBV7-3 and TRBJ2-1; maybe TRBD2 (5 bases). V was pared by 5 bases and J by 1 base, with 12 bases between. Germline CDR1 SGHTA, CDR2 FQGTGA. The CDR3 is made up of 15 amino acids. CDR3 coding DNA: TGTGCCAGCAGCATCAGCGGAGGTTCCTACAATGAGCAGTTCTTC. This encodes CASSISGGSYNEQFF.

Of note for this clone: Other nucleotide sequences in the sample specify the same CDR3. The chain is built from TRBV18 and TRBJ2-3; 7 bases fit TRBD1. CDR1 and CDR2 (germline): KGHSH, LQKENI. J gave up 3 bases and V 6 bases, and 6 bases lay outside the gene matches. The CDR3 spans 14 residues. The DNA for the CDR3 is TGTGCCAGCTCCCCGGGACAGTCAACAGATACGCAGTATTTT. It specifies CASSPGQSTDTQYF.